The 8 T cell receptor beta chains in this list originate from one sample, sequenced in a study of T cells in Graves' hyperthyroidism and ophthalmopathy (dated by TCRdb to about 2019). The library relied on multiplex PCR. For sequencing, an Illumina HiSeq 2000 was employed. The TCR beta CDR3 regions were amplified from RNA transcripts. The first round of RT-PCR for the TCR CDR3 was performed with the HTBI primer set and the Qiagen OneStep RT-PCR kit. In-frame beta chains were kept once TCRdb had trimmed the public reads at Q25 with fastp and called clones with MiXCR. Records with the same CDR3 protein are collapsed into one entry carrying the most frequent genes and DNA. Within this sample are about 53,000 distinct CDR3 sequences, with 49% of them counted one time only. The top ten constitute under 15% of the sample. The source material was blood. The source is a woman aged 25 to 39 with Graves' ophthalmopathy.

At least ten counts were recorded for this clonotype. The rearrangement joins TRBV6-1 to TRBJ2-3; D is ambiguous. Germline loops: CDR1 MNHNS, CDR2 SASEGT. The CDR3 consists of 15 residues. V lost 3 bases and J lost 0, with 10 bases in between. The CDR3, as DNA: TGTGCCAGCAGTGAGTGGATACCGAGCACAGATACGCAGTATTTT. It is translated as CASSEWIPSTDTQYF.

In this sample, this clonotype turned up many times. This could be a read error, since a much larger clone is one nucleotide away. The chain links TRBV20-1 to TRBJ2-5; 11 nucleotides line up with TRBD2. Germline loops: CDR1 DFQATT, CDR2 SNEGSKA (reference sequence). The CDR3 sequence is 15 residues long. Unmatched junction bases numbered 10, after V lost 7 bases and J lost 3 bases. As DNA, the CDR3 is TGCAGTGTGGAAAGACTAGCGGGATATAAAGAGACCCAGTACTTC. This codes for CSVERLAGYKETQYF.

A single count supports this clonotype. The chain couples TRBV20-1 to TRBJ1-5; the D is unclear. Germline-derived CDR1 and CDR2 are DFQATT and SNEGSKA (reference sequence). The CDR3 covers 13 residues. V was shortened by 1 base and J by 0 bases, with 4 bases between the two germline ends. This chain's CDR3 is CSARGCSNQPQHF. The CDR3 DNA follows: TGCAGTGCTAGAGGGTGTAGCAATCAGCCCCAGCATTTT.

This clonotype was seen only a few times. The CDR3 carries no conserved terminal phenylalanine or tryptophan, so it likely arises from a read error. The chain employs TRBV28 and TRBJ2-5, with a tentative D call TRBD1 (6 bases). There are 14 residues in the CDR3. The V gene's germline CDR1 is MDHEN and CDR2 SYDVKM. Trimming took 3 bases from V and 6 from J, leaving 14 bases between them. The CDR3 DNA follows: TGTGCCAGCAGTTTCCAGGGGAGCGGACAGACCCAGTACCTC. Residues: CASSFQGSGQTQYL.

Ten or more counts support this clonotype. The chain carries TRBV2 and TRBJ1-5, with 8 bases matching TRBD1. The CDR3 totals 15 residues. The V and J ends lost 4 bases and 0 bases, in that order; junction bases with no gene match: 2. Germline assignment: CDR1 SNHLY and CDR2 FYNNEI. CDR3 sequence (DNA): TGTGCCAGCAGTGCGGACAGGGTTAGCAATCAGCCCCAGCATTTT. Its protein product is CASSADRVSNQPQHF.

This chain uses TRBV19 with TRBJ1-1, with TRBD1 as a possible D gene (5 bases). V gave up 7 bases and J gave up 5 bases, with 29 bases separating them. Germline loops: CDR1 LNHDA, CDR2 SQIVND (reference sequence). The CDR3 runs 18 residues. The CDR3 loop reads CASTLLAVYGTPETEAFF. The CDR3 nucleotides are TGTGCCAGTACCCTCTTAGCAGTTTACGGGACGCCCGAGACTGAAGCTTTCTTT.

For the CDR3, the DNA is TGTGCCTGGAGTGTACGGGGGGGGGGCACAGATACGCAGCATTTT. Its protein product is CAWSVRGGGTDTQHF. The chain couples TRBV30 to TRBJ2-3; tentatively, D is TRBD1 (6 bases). The J call is doubtful: the DNA matches TRBJ1-5 better. Germline CDR1 is GTSNPN and CDR2 is SVGIG (reference sequence). This CDR3 has 15 amino acids.

This chain links TRBV25-1 with TRBJ2-1, with D tentatively TRBD2 (6 bases). The germline V gene has CDR1 MGHDK and CDR2 SYGVNS. The CDR3 length is 13 residues. CDR3 amino acids: CASGGKMNNEQFF. CDR3 DNA sequence: TGTGCTAGTGGGGGGAAAATGAACAATGAGCAGTTCTTC. Using reference TRBV25-1 and TRBJ2-1 for the parts outside the CDR3, the full variable domain is EADIYQTPRYLVIGTGKKITLECSQTMGHDKMYWYQQDPGMELHLIHYSYGVNSTEKGDLSSESTVSRIRTEHFPLTLESARPSHTSQYLCASGGKMNNEQFFGPGTRLTVL.